Shown below are 25 T cell receptor beta chains from a single sample sequenced in a study of radiotherapy plus CTLA-4 blockade in lung cancer listed by TCRdb under 2018. To prepare the library, the immunoSEQ multiplex PCR assay was applied. TCRdb re-hosts the immuneACCESS table, in-frame sequences only. Its copies lack some clones; in the studies checked, an unresolved V gene accounts for under half of them, and the cause for the rest is not known. A total of 80,000 or so clones appear in this sample, 60% to 85% of them only once. Approximately 3.9% of the sample is taken by the ten largest. The input for sequencing was peripheral blood, taken from a patient treated with radiotherapy plus ipilimumab. These TCRs come from a human donor with non-small cell lung cancer who had a partial response to radiotherapy plus ipilimumab. Some clones in this sample may be carry-over from other donors' samples.

The chain couples TRBV11-2 to TRBJ2-1; 8 bases align to TRBD2. Germline values: CDR1 SGHAT, CDR2 FQNNGV. With V trimmed by 3 bases and J by 4 bases, 2 bases remained unmatched. This CDR3 region has 14 residues. The CDR3 is CASSFVAGYNEQFF. The CDR3 coding sequence is TGTGCCAGCAGCTTCGTAGCGGGGTACAATGAGCAGTTCTTC.

The V gene is TRBV2, the J gene TRBJ2-4; 12 bases match TRBD1. In germline, CDR1 is SNHLY, CDR2 FYNNEI. The V and J ends lost 10 bases and 8 bases, in that order; junction bases with no gene match: 3. This CDR3 has 12 amino acids. CDR3 region: CAIRDRGHIQYF. CDR3 DNA sequence: TGTGCCATCCGGGACAGGGGGCACATTCAGTACTTC.

This chain connects TRBV7-9 to TRBJ2-1; 9 nucleotides agree with TRBD1. The germline V gene has CDR1 SEHNR and CDR2 FQNEAQ (reference sequence). V dropped 4 bases and J dropped 4; count of bases not matched to a gene: 5. This CDR3 has 15 amino acids. The CDR3: CASSSDRGVYNEQFF. CDR3 coding DNA: TGTGCCAGCAGCTCTGACAGGGGGGTGTACAATGAGCAGTTCTTC.

The chain recombines TRBV28 with TRBJ1-1; TRBD1 might be the D (5 bases). The V and J ends lost 6 bases and 10 bases respectively, with 15 bases between them. This CDR3 is built from 12 residues. CDR1 is MDHEN, CDR2 SYDVKM, per germline. The CDR3 bases are TGTGCCAGCAGAGATCAGGGTTTCGTAGCTTTCTTT. This encodes CASRDQGFVAFF. The full variable domain, its missing parts supplied by reference TRBV28 and TRBJ1-1, is DVKVTQSSRYLVKRTGEKVFLECVQDMDHENMFWYRQDPGLGLRLIYFSYDVKMKEKGDIPEGYSVSREKKERFSLILESASTNQTSMYLCASRDQGFVAFFGQGTRLTVV.

V gene TRBV10-3 combines with J gene TRBJ2-2; D perhaps matches TRBD2 (6 bases). Per germline, CDR1 ENHRY and CDR2 SYGVKD. Trimming pared 6 bases from V and 3 bases from J, leaving 14 bases between. This CDR3 spans 15 amino acids. The CDR3 sequence: CAISLTSPDTGELFF. The CDR3 nucleotides read TGTGCCATCAGCCTCACTAGCCCCGACACCGGGGAGCTGTTTTTT.

By its share, this clone is medium-sized. This chain uses TRBV15 with TRBJ1-5; D gene unclear. The CDR3 loop spans 13 amino acids. Germline-derived CDR1 and CDR2 are LNHNV and YYDKDF (reference sequence). V was clipped by 5 bases and J by 2 bases, with 7 bases between them. The CDR3 is CATSPEGNQPQHF. CDR3 DNA sequence: TGTGCCACCAGCCCGGAGGGCAATCAGCCCCAGCATTTT.

The V and J genes are TRBV5-4 and TRBJ2-3, with a tentative D call TRBD1 (5 bases). V was clipped by 0 bases and J by 2 bases, with 16 bases between them. The CDR3 runs to 17 residues. CDR1 SGHNT and CDR2 YYREEE come from the germline V gene (reference sequence). The CDR3 nucleotides are TGTGCCAGCAGCTTGGAAATTGGGGCTTCCTACACAGATACGCAGTATTTT. It yields the protein CASSLEIGASYTDTQYF.

This chain uses TRBV7-8 with TRBJ2-2; 8 nucleotides match TRBD1. Germline CDR1 SGHVS, CDR2 FQNEAQ. With V trimmed by 4 bases and J by 0 bases, 4 bases remained unmatched. This CDR3 contains 16 residues. In DNA form, the CDR3 reads TGTGCCAGCAGCTGGGAGACAGGGGCGAACACCGGGGAGCTGTTTTTT. This encodes CASSWETGANTGELFF.

CDR3 DNA sequence: TGTGCCAGCAGCACACGGCAGCACAGCCTGTACGAGCAGTACTTC. Translating gives CASSTRQHSLYEQYF. The chain links TRBV7-3 to TRBJ2-5; no firm D call. The J call may be mistaken, given a closer DNA end match to TRBJ2-7. Germline CDR1 SGHTA, CDR2 FQGTGA. This CDR3 has 15 amino acids.

Here the CDR3 DNA reads TGTGCCACCAGCATCGGACAGGTCTATGGCTACACCTTC. As protein: CATSIGQVYGYTF. This chain links TRBV15 with TRBJ1-2; 7 bases fit TRBD1. The germline gives CDR1 LNHNV, CDR2 YYDKDF (reference sequence). This CDR3 comprises 13 residues. The trim removed 4 bases at V and 4 bases at J, leaving 3 bases unmatched.

The rearrangement links TRBV15 to TRBJ2-1, with TRBD1 identical over 11 bases. Germline CDR1 and CDR2: LNHNV and YYDKDF (reference sequence). There are 14 residues in the CDR3. J gave up 7 bases and V 3 bases, and 2 bases lay outside the gene matches. This chain's CDR3 is CATSRGQGVNEQFF. DNA for the CDR3: TGTGCCACCAGCAGGGGACAGGGGGTGAATGAGCAGTTCTTC.

The chain combines TRBV6-5 with TRBJ2-3; D is unclear. The ends were cut back, 2 bases at V and 0 bases at J, with 6 bases in the middle. Germline V gives CDR1 MNHEY, CDR2 SVGAGI. The CDR3 has 14 residues. The CDR3 DNA reads as TGTGCCAGCAGTTACGGCCTTAGCACAGATACGCAGTATTTT. Translated: CASSYGLSTDTQYF.

V is TRBV19 and J is TRBJ2-3; 7 bases are a match to TRBD1. Germline-derived CDR1 and CDR2 are LNHDA and SQIVND (reference sequence). V lost 0 bases to trimming and J lost 2 bases; unmatched junction nucleotides: 8. This CDR3 is built from 17 residues. The DNA of the CDR3 is TGTGCCAGTAGTATAGAAATGAGAGGGGGCTTCACAGATACGCAGTATTTT. Translation: CASSIEMRGGFTDTQYF. Variable domain in full (rest from reference TRBV19 and TRBJ2-3): DGGITQSPKYLFRKEGQNVTLSCEQNLNHDAMYWYRQDPGQGLRLIYYSQIVNDFQKGDIAEGYSVSREKKESFPLTVTSAQKNPTAFYLCASSIEMRGGFTDTQYFGPGTRLTVL.

The rearrangement uses TRBV27 and TRBJ1-2; 7 nucleotides agree with TRBD1. The germline V gene has CDR1 MNHEY and CDR2 SMNVEV (reference sequence). The CDR3 length is 14 residues. The V gene end was trimmed by 4 bases and the J gene end by 6 bases; junction bases not matched to a gene: 8. The CDR3 protein is CASSSPTGLDGYTF. The CDR3 region has the DNA TGTGCCAGCAGTTCTCCGACAGGGTTGGATGGCTACACCTTC.

The rearrangement links TRBV18 to TRBJ2-5; tentative D call: TRBD2 (5 bases). The V gene lost 6 bases and the J gene lost 5 bases, with 13 bases spanning the gap. CDR1 and CDR2 from the germline V gene are KGHSH and LQKENI. The CDR3 sequence is 13 residues long. The CDR3 sequence: CASSRDFAETQYF. The CDR3 coding sequence is TGTGCCAGCTCTCGGGATTTTGCGGAGACCCAGTACTTC.

The J gene is TRBJ2-7, the V gene TRBV10-1, with 8 nucleotides matching TRBD1. The CDR3 loop spans 14 amino acids. Trimming at V came to 4 bases and at J to 2 bases, leaving 4 bases not matched to a gene. Germline values: CDR1 WNHNN, CDR2 SYGVQD (reference sequence). CDR3 protein: CASSGTGTPYEQYF. The DNA of the CDR3 is TGCGCCAGCAGTGGGACAGGGACCCCCTACGAGCAGTACTTC.

The chain uses TRBV6-4 and TRBJ2-5; tentatively, D is TRBD1 (6 bases). CDR3 length equals 17 residues. V was cut by 4 bases and J by 1 base, with 19 bases left in between. The germline V gene encodes CDR1 MRHNA and CDR2 SNTAGT. The CDR3 DNA is TGTGCCAGCAGTGCCCCATTATCAGGACAGTTCCAAGAGACCCAGTACTTC. This codes for CASSAPLSGQFQETQYF.

The J gene is TRBJ2-7, the V gene TRBV6-1; 10 positions agree with TRBD1. Per the germline V gene, CDR1 is MNHNS and CDR2 is SASEGT. V dropped 10 bases and J dropped 6; count of bases not matched to a gene: 9. This CDR3 is built from 13 residues. The CDR3 sequence: CATLGTGESEQYF. The CDR3 DNA is TGTGCCACCCTTGGGACAGGGGAGAGCGAGCAGTACTTC.

This chain connects TRBV7-2 to TRBJ2-7; maybe TRBD2 (6 bases). V lost 1 base and J lost 0, with 7 bases in between. This CDR3 is 14 amino acids long. Germline V gives CDR1 SGHTA, CDR2 FQGNSA. DNA for the CDR3: TGTGCCAGCAGCTTAGACGGGAGCTCCTACGAGCAGTACTTC. Translation: CASSLDGSSYEQYF.

This clone was seen a handful of times. CDR3 bases: TGCGCCAGCAGCTTGGGTGCAGAACCAAACACTGAAGCTTTCTTT. This codes for CASSLGAEPNTEAFF. The V and J genes are TRBV5-1 and TRBJ1-1; no firm D call. Germline V lookup: CDR1 SGHRS, CDR2 YFSETQ. This CDR3 is 15 amino acids long. Trimming stripped 0 bases from V and 2 bases from J, with 11 bases between.

V and J are TRBV6-6 and TRBJ2-1; TRBD2 is a possible D gene (5 bases). CDR1 and CDR2 from the germline V gene are MNHNY and SVGAGI (reference sequence). The CDR3 is 12 amino acids. The ends were cut back, 8 bases at V and 7 bases at J, with 12 bases in the middle. CDR3 protein: CASGSLWNEQFF. The CDR3 DNA reads TGTGCCAGCGGGAGTCTTTGGAATGAGCAGTTCTTC.

CDR3 nucleotides: TGTGCCAGCAGCTTAGAACTAGCGGTCTACAATGAGCAGTTCTTC. This codes for CASSLELAVYNEQFF. J is TRBJ2-1 and V is TRBV11-2; 8 bases match TRBD2. Germline CDR1 is SGHAT and CDR2 is FQNNGV. V dropped 0 bases and J dropped 3; count of bases not matched to a gene: 1. The CDR3 sequence is 15 residues long.

This chain joins TRBV2 and TRBJ2-5; 8 bases align to TRBD2. Germline assignment: CDR1 SNHLY and CDR2 FYNNEI. The ends lost 4 bases at V and 0 bases at J; junction bases unmatched: 7. CDR3 size: 16 residues. CDR3 loop: CASSVSGGLYQETQYF. DNA of the CDR3: TGTGCCAGCAGTGTGAGCGGGGGCCTGTACCAAGAGACCCAGTACTTC.

The genes are TRBV5-1 and TRBJ1-2, with no clear D. The V gene lost 0 bases and the J gene lost 8 bases, with 11 bases spanning the gap. This CDR3 is built from 13 residues. CDR1 is SGHRS and CDR2 is YFSETQ in the germline V gene. The CDR3: CASSLAGLKGYTF. The CDR3 DNA reads as TGCGCCAGCAGCTTGGCGGGGTTAAAAGGCTACACCTTC.

The chain carries TRBV19 and TRBJ2-5, with a possible D match to TRBD1 (5 bases). The CDR3 has 13 amino acids. Germline loops: CDR1 LNHDA, CDR2 SQIVND (reference sequence). The ends were cut back, 5 bases at V and 5 bases at J, with 12 bases in the middle. The CDR3 sequence is CASSGHRFETQYF. The CDR3 DNA sequence: TGTGCCAGTAGTGGACATCGTTTTGAGACCCAGTACTTC. The full variable domain, its missing parts supplied by reference TRBV19 and TRBJ2-5, is DGGITQSPKYLFRKEGQNVTLSCEQNLNHDAMYWYRQDPGQGLRLIYYSQIVNDFQKGDIAEGYSVSREKKESFPLTVTSAQKNPTAFYLCASSGHRFETQYFGPGTRLLVL.